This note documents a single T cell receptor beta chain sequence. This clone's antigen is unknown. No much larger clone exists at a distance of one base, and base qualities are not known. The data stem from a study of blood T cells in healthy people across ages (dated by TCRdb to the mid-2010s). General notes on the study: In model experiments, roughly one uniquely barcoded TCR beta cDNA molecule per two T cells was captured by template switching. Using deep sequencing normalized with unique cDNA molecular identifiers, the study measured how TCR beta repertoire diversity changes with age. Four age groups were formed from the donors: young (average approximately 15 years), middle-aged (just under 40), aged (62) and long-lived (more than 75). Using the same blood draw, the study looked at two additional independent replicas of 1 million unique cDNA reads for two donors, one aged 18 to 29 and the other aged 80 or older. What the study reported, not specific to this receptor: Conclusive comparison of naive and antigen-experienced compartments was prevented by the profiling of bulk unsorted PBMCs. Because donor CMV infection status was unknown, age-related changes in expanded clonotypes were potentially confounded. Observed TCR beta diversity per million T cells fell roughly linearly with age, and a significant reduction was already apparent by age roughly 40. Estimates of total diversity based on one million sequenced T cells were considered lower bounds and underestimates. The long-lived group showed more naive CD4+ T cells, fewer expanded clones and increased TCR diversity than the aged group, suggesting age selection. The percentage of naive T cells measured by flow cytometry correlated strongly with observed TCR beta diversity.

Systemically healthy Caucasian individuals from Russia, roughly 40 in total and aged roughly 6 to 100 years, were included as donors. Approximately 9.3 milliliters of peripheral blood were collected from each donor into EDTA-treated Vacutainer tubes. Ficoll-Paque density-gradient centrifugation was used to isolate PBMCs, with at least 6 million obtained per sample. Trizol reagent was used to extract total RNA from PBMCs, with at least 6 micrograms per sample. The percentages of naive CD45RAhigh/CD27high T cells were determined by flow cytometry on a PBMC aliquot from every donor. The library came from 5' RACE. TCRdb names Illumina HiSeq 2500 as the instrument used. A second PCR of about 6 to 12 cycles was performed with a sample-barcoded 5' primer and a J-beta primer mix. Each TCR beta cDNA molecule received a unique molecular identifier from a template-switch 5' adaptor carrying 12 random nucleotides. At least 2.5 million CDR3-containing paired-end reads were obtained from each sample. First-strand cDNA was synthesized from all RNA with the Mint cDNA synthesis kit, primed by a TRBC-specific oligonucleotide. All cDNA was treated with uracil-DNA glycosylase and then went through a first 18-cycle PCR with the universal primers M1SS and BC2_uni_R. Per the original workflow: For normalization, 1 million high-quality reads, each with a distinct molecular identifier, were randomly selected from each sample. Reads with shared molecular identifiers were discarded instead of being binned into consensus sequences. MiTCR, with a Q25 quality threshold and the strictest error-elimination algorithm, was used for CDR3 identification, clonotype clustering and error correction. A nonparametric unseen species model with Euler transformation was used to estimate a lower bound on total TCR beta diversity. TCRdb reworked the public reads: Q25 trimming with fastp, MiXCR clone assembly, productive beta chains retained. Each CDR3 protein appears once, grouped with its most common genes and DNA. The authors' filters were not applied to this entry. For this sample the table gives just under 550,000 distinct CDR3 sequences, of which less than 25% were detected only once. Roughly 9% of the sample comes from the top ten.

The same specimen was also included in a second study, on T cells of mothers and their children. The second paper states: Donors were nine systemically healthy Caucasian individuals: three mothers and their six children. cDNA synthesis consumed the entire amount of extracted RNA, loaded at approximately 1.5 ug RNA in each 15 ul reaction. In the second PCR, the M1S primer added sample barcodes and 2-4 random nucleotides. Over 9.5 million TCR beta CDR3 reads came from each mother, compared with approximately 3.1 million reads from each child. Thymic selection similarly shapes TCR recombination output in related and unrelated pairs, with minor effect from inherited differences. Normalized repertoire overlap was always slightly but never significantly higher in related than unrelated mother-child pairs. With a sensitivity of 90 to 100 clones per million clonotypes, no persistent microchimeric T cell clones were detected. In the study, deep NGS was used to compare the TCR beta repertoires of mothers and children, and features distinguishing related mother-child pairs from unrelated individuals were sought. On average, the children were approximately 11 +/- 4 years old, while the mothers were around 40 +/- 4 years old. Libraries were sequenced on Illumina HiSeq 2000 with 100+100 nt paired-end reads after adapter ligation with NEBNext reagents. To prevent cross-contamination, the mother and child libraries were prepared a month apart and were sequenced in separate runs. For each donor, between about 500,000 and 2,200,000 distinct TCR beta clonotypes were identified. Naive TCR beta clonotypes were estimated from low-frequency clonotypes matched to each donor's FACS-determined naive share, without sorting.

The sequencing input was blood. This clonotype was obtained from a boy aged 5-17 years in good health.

Here the CDR3 is given as CASSLQQDLNTEAFF. The nucleotide sequence is TGTGCCAGCAGTCTACAACAGGATCTGAACACTGAAGCTTTCTTT. The chain couples TRBV6-5 to TRBJ1-1; TRBD1 is a possible D gene, resting on 5 matching bases. From a lookup of the germline V gene, CDR1 and CDR2 are MNHEY and SVGAGI. Taken from cysteine to phenylalanine, the CDR3 has 15 residues. Just the 45-base CDR3 DNA is kept, in frame starting at base 1. The V end loses 5 bases and the J end loses 0 bases, and a stretch of 13 bases separates them.